These 30 T cell receptor beta chains were sequenced from one sample in a study of cytomegalovirus exposure and HLA in healthy donors (dated by TCRdb to 2017 to 2019). Library prep was done by the immunoSEQ multiplex PCR assay. The multiplex PCR relied on a mix of 60 forward primers for TCR Vbeta segments and 13 reverse primers for TCR Jbeta segments. The clones in this table, taken by TCRdb from immuneACCESS, are in-frame only. Not every clone is retained; where verified, under half of the shortfall comes from an unresolved V gene, and the cause of the rest is unknown. The sample has some 100,000 clones on record, around 76% of them singletons. The ten biggest clones cover more than 3% of the sample. What was sequenced was PBMCs. The receptors shown here come from a woman aged 50 to 60 in good health and CMV-seropositive.

The chain combines TRBV5-1 with TRBJ2-1; 7 positions agree with TRBD1. The CDR3 has 16 amino acids. With V trimmed by 4 bases and J by 4 bases, 11 bases remained unmatched. Per germline, CDR1 SGHRS and CDR2 YFSETQ. In DNA, the CDR3 is TGCGCCAGCAGCGGACCGACAGGGAAGGCTTACAATGAGCAGTTCTTC. This gives the protein CASSGPTGKAYNEQFF.

The CDR3 reads CASVAGGTGELFF. CDR3 nucleotides: TGTGCCAGCGTTGCGGGGGGCACCGGGGAGCTGTTTTTT. The chain joins TRBV5-6 to TRBJ2-2; 8 bases align to TRBD2. Per germline, CDR1 SGHDT and CDR2 YYEEEE. CDR3 length: 13 residues. The V and J ends lost 7 bases and 4 bases, in that order; junction bases with no gene match: 3.

V usage is TRBV2 and J usage is TRBJ1-2; D is ambiguous. Germline V lookup: CDR1 SNHLY, CDR2 FYNNEI. V lost 2 bases and J 10 bases, leaving 14 bases between the germline ends. This CDR3 has 13 residues. CDR3 amino acids: CASSESKRGVYTF. The CDR3 bases are TGTGCCAGCAGTGAAAGCAAGAGAGGCGTCTACACCTTC.

Comments on this clone: A junction boundary mismatches the germline segment, possibly from a read error. The chain recombines TRBV7-9 with TRBJ1-2; TRBD1 aligns across 8 bases. In germline, CDR1 is SEHNR, CDR2 FQNEAQ (reference sequence). This CDR3 is built from 14 residues. CDR3 nucleotides: TGTTCCAGCAGACAGACAGGGGACCTCTGGGGCTACACCTTC. Protein sequence: CSSRQTGDLWGYTF. The whole variable domain, remainder taken from reference TRBV7-9 and TRBJ1-2, is DTGVSQNPRHKITKRGQNVTFRCDPISEHNRLYWYRQTLGQGPEFLTYFQNEAQLEKSRLLSDRFSAERPKGSFSTLEIQRTEQGDSAMYLCSSRQTGDLWGYTFGSGTRLTVV.

J is TRBJ2-4 and V is TRBV7-9; 8 bases are a match to TRBD1. Germline CDR1 reads SEHNR; CDR2 reads FQNEAQ (reference sequence). The length of the CDR3 is 13 residues. J was trimmed by 4 bases and V by 5 bases; bases with no gene match: 1. CDR3 DNA: TGTGCCAGCAGCGGGACAGGAAAAAACATTCAGTACTTC. Protein product: CASSGTGKNIQYF.

This clone came up once. The rearrangement joins TRBV15 to TRBJ2-3; 11 positions match TRBD2. The germline V gene encodes CDR1 LNHNV and CDR2 YYDKDF (reference sequence). The CDR3 contains 17 residues. Germline trimming cut 3 bases from V and 7 bases from J; bases unmatched to any gene: 12. CDR3 in DNA: TGTGCCACCAGCAGCGACACTACTAGCGGGGGTACGAATACGCAGTATTTT. The encoded protein is CATSSDTTSGGTNTQYF.

The V and J genes are TRBV6-5 and TRBJ1-5; 9 nucleotides line up with TRBD1. This CDR3 spans 15 amino acids. Trimming at V came to 4 bases and at J to 5 bases, leaving 6 bases not matched to a gene. Germline CDR1 reads MNHEY; CDR2 reads SVGAGI. CDR3 coding DNA: TGTGCCAGCAGTTCCGGGACAGGGTGGGATCAGCCCCAGCATTTT. Amino acid sequence: CASSSGTGWDQPQHF.

As regards this clone: A much larger clone differs by one base, so this may be a read error. This sequence joins TRBV13 and TRBJ1-1; the match to TRBD1 covers 7 bases. Germline V lookup: CDR1 PRHDT, CDR2 FYEKMQ (reference sequence). The CDR3 has 13 amino acids. The trim removed 2 bases at V and 4 bases at J, leaving 1 base unmatched. The CDR3 loop reads CASSLSGGTEAFF. CDR3 nucleotides: TGTGCCAGCAGCTTATCAGGGGGCACTGAAGCTTTCTTT. Full variable domain (rest looked up from reference TRBV13 and TRBJ1-1): AAGVIQSPRHLIKEKRETATLKCYPIPRHDTVYWYQQGPGQDPQFLISFYEKMQSDKGSIPDRFSAQQFSDYHSELNMSSLELGDSALYFCASSLSGGTEAFFGQGTRLTVV.

This chain links TRBV9 with TRBJ1-3; D is unclear. The germline CDR1 and CDR2 sequences are SGDLS and YYNGEE. The CDR3 runs to 13 residues. V was shortened by 4 bases and J by 3 bases, with 8 bases between the two germline ends. The CDR3 region is CASSREGGNTIYF. In DNA, the CDR3 is TGTGCCAGCAGCCGGGAGGGTGGAAACACCATATATTTT.

This clone was found a few times. This chain uses TRBV11-2 with TRBJ2-1; the D is unclear. V shed 0 bases and J shed 8 bases, with 26 bases lying between them. CDR1 and CDR2 from the germline V gene are SGHAT and FQNNGV. There are 19 residues in the CDR3. The CDR3 DNA is TGTGCCAGCAGCTTAGAGGTAACGCGTTATAGTCCCCCTATCTATGAGCAGTTCTTC. Amino acids: CASSLEVTRYSPPIYEQFF.

This clone was detected only a few times. The V call is TRBV7-6, the J call TRBJ2-5, with D unclear. V shed 3 bases and J shed 0 bases, with 11 bases lying between them. CDR1 is SGHVS and CDR2 is FNYEAQ in the germline V gene. This CDR3 comprises 15 residues. CDR3 region: CASSFSHQYQETQYF. DNA of the CDR3: TGTGCCAGCAGCTTCTCACATCAATACCAAGAGACCCAGTACTTC. Combining the CDR3 with reference TRBV7-6 and TRBJ2-5 gives the whole variable domain GAGVSQSPRYKVTKRGQDVALRCDPISGHVSLYWYRQALGQGPEFLTYFNYEAQQDKSGLPNDRFSAERPEGSISTLTIQRTEQRDSAMYRCASSFSHQYQETQYFGPGTRLLVL.

The chain is built from TRBV30 and TRBJ1-5, with 7 nucleotides matching TRBD1. V shed 3 bases and J 1 base; nucleotides not matched to a gene: 3. Germline-derived CDR1 and CDR2 are GTSNPN and SVGIG (reference sequence). CDR3 length equals 14 residues. For the CDR3, the DNA is TGTGCCTGGAGGGCACAGGGGAGCAATCAGCCCCAGCATTTT. This sequence encodes CAWRAQGSNQPQHF.

The chain recombines TRBV19 with TRBJ1-1; 7 bases map to TRBD1. The CDR3 runs 14 residues. Germline lookup yields CDR1 LNHDA and CDR2 SQIVND (reference sequence). J was trimmed by 5 bases and V by 6 bases; bases with no gene match: 9. As DNA, the CDR3 is TGTGCCAGTAGCAGACAGGGAGGATCGACTGAAGCTTTCTTT. Residues: CASSRQGGSTEAFF.

V and J are TRBV27 and TRBJ2-7; 7 bases fit TRBD1. The length of the CDR3 is 17 residues. Per the germline V gene, CDR1 is MNHEY and CDR2 is SMNVEV (reference sequence). After removal of 4 bases from V and 0 bases from J, the junction contained 12 bases not matched to a gene. In DNA, the CDR3 is TGTGCCAGCAGTTCCAGTAGGGGGCCCCCGAGCTCCTACGAGCAGTACTTC. Amino acid sequence: CASSSSRGPPSSYEQYF.

This clone was picked up one time. One end of the junction varies from germline; a read error may be responsible. This chain links TRBV7-9 with TRBJ2-5, with TRBD1 identical over 9 bases. Germline V gene data show CDR1 as SEHNR and CDR2 as FQNEAQ (reference sequence). The CDR3 loop spans 16 amino acids. In nucleotides, the CDR3 is TGTTCCAGCAGCTTCCTCGGGACAGGGTCAATGGAGACCCAGTACTTC. Translated, it gives CSSSFLGTGSMETQYF.

The chain combines TRBV30 with TRBJ2-7; 7 bases align to TRBD2. Germline lookup yields CDR1 GTSNPN and CDR2 SVGIG (reference sequence). Germline trimming cut 2 bases from V and 7 bases from J; bases unmatched to any gene: 11. The CDR3 totals 14 residues. The CDR3 DNA reads as TGTGCCTGGAGTAGCGGGATGAGGGCTACTGAGCAGTACTTC. This translates into CAWSSGMRATEQYF.

Comments on this clone: Sequence at one end of the junction differs from germline and may be a read error. V usage is TRBV7-9 and J usage is TRBJ1-2; the match to TRBD1 covers 8 bases. Germline V gene lookup returns CDR1 SEHNR and CDR2 FQNEAQ (reference sequence). This CDR3 has 16 amino acids. CDR3 coding DNA: TGTTCCAGCAGCTTGCAACCGACAGGGGCTTCCTATGGCTACACCTTC. It translates to CSSSLQPTGASYGYTF.

This chain connects TRBV29-1 to TRBJ1-4; D possibly corresponds to TRBD1 (5 bases). V was cut by 7 bases and J by 3 bases, with 12 bases left in between. The CDR3 is 13 amino acids. CDR1 and CDR2 from the germline V gene are SQVTM and ANQGSEA. This chain's CDR3 is CSASVGANEKLFF. The CDR3 DNA sequence: TGCAGCGCCTCCGTAGGGGCTAATGAAAAACTGTTTTTT. The entire variable domain, with the rest obtained from reference TRBV29-1 and TRBJ1-4, is as follows: SAVISQKPSRDICQRGTSLTIQCQVDSQVTMMFWYRQQPGQSLTLIATANQGSEATYESGFVIDKFPISRPNLTFSTLTVSNMSPEDSSIYLCSASVGANEKLFFGSGTQLSVL.

This clone showed up just a few times. This chain uses TRBV5-4 with TRBJ2-5; TRBD1 matches at 12 bases. The germline gives CDR1 SGHNT, CDR2 YYREEE (reference sequence). The CDR3 length is 16 residues. V shed 4 bases and J 5 bases; nucleotides not matched to a gene: 9. This CDR3 is CASSPGGQGARETQYF. Written as DNA, the CDR3 is TGTGCCAGCAGCCCTGGGGGACAGGGGGCGAGGGAGACCCAGTACTTC.

The chain employs TRBV9 and TRBJ2-3, with D hard to call. V was pared by 4 bases and J by 2 bases, with 11 bases between. This CDR3 region has 14 residues. Germline CDR1 SGDLS, CDR2 YYNGEE. Here the CDR3 reads CASSPAGFTDTQYF. CDR3 DNA sequence: TGTGCCAGCAGCCCCGCCGGGTTCACAGATACGCAGTATTTT.

This clone was recorded a few times. The chain employs TRBV9 and TRBJ1-5; the D is unclear. V lost 5 bases and J 3 bases, leaving 15 bases between the germline ends. This CDR3 has 15 residues. CDR1 and CDR2 (germline): SGDLS, YYNGEE. CDR3 sequence (DNA): TGTGCCAGCAGTGTGGGTCAGGCAAACAATCAGCCCCAGCATTTT. Translation gives CASSVGQANNQPQHF. Looking up the rest from reference TRBV9 and TRBJ1-5 gives the full variable domain: DSGVTQTPKHLITATGQRVTLRCSPRSGDLSVYWYQQSLDQGLQFLIQYYNGEERAKGNILERFSAQQFPDLHSELNLSSLELGDSALYFCASSVGQANNQPQHFGDGTRLSIL.

In DNA, the CDR3 is TGCAGCGTTGGCCACAGGGGGCGCCCCGGCCGGGGTGAAAACATTCAGTACTTC. This encodes CSVGHRGRPGRGENIQYF. The V and J genes are TRBV29-1 and TRBJ2-4; 9 bases agree with TRBD1. V dropped 4 bases and J dropped 5; count of bases not matched to a gene: 18. The CDR3 covers 18 residues. CDR1 and CDR2 from the germline V gene are SQVTM and ANQGSEA.

CDR3 amino acids: CSVEANREDTQYF. In nucleotides, the CDR3 is TGCAGCGTTGAAGCGAACAGGGAAGATACGCAGTATTTT. The rearrangement links TRBV29-1 to TRBJ2-3, with a tentative D call TRBD1 (6 bases). Germline-derived CDR1 and CDR2 are SQVTM and ANQGSEA. This CDR3 has 13 amino acids. The V end was cut by 1 base, the J end by 5 bases, with 10 bases between.

The rearrangement links TRBV5-1 to TRBJ2-5, with D possibly TRBD2 on 6 matching bases. The CDR3 loop spans 15 amino acids. Germline V gene sequence: CDR1 SGHRS, CDR2 YFSETQ. Trimming left V 1 base short and J 1 base short, with 11 bases between. The CDR3: CASSLWGGLQETQYF. The CDR3 DNA follows: TGCGCCAGCAGCTTGTGGGGAGGACTCCAAGAGACCCAGTACTTC.

The gene calls are TRBV10-3 and TRBJ2-7; possibly TRBD1 for D (6 bases). This CDR3 contains 15 residues. CDR1 ENHRY and CDR2 SYGVKD come from the germline V gene. Between the trimmed V and J ends, which lost 4 bases and 2 bases, there was a span of 15 bases. The CDR3 DNA follows: TGTGCCATCAGTGCCAGGGGTGTGGGGACCTACGAGCAGTACTTC. This encodes CAISARGVGTYEQYF.

The DNA for the CDR3 is TGTGCCTGGTCCCTTACTAAGCTCGATACGCAGTATTTT. As protein: CAWSLTKLDTQYF. This rearrangement joins TRBV30 to TRBJ2-3; D not certain. V was pared by 5 bases and J by 6 bases, with 15 bases between. This CDR3 has 13 residues. Germline V gene sequence: CDR1 GTSNPN, CDR2 SVGIG (reference sequence).

This sequence joins TRBV18 and TRBJ2-5; D gene uncertain. V dropped 1 base and J dropped 3 bases, with 6 bases sitting between them. The CDR3 totals 13 residues. The germline V gene encodes CDR1 KGHSH and CDR2 LQKENI. The CDR3 is CASSPHIKETQYF. The CDR3 DNA reads as TGTGCCAGCTCACCACACATCAAAGAGACCCAGTACTTC.

The chain uses TRBV15 and TRBJ1-5, with D possibly matching TRBD1 (6 bases). This CDR3 has 17 residues. The V gene's germline CDR1 is LNHNV and CDR2 YYDKDF (reference sequence). V lost 0 bases and J lost 0, with 12 bases in between. This CDR3 is CATSRDAGAISNQPQHF. In DNA form, the CDR3 reads TGTGCCACCAGCAGAGATGCAGGGGCGATTAGCAATCAGCCCCAGCATTTT.

This rearrangement joins TRBV7-6 to TRBJ1-4; D unclear. CDR3 length equals 14 residues. The germline V gene has CDR1 SGHVS and CDR2 FNYEAQ. V lost 5 bases and J lost 8, with 15 bases in between. CDR3 loop: CASSGGGWEEKLFF. DNA for the CDR3: TGTGCCAGCAGCGGAGGAGGGTGGGAAGAAAAACTGTTTTTT.

This sequence joins TRBV15 and TRBJ2-1; weak D call: TRBD1 (5 bases). V dropped 3 bases and J dropped 4 bases, with 7 bases sitting between them. The length of the CDR3 is 13 residues. Germline V gives CDR1 LNHNV, CDR2 YYDKDF (reference sequence). The DNA of the CDR3 is TGTGCCACCAGCAGCGACAGATACAATGAGCAGTTCTTC. Its protein is CATSSDRYNEQFF.